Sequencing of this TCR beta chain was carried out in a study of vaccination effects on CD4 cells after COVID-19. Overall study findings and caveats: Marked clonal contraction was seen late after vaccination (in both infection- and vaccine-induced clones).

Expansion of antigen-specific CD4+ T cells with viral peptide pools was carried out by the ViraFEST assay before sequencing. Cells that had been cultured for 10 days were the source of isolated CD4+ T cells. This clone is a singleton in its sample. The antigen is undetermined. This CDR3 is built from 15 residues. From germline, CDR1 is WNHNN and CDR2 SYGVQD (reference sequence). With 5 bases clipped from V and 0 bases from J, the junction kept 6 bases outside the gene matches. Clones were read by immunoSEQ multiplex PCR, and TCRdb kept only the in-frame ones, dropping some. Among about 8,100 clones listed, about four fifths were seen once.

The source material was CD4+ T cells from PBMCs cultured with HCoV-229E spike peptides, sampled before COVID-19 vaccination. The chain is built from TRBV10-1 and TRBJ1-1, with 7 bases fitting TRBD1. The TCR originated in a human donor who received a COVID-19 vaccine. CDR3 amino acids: CASSLTGDMNTEAFF. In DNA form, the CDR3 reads TGCGCCAGCAGTTTAACAGGGGACATGAACACTGAAGCTTTCTTT.